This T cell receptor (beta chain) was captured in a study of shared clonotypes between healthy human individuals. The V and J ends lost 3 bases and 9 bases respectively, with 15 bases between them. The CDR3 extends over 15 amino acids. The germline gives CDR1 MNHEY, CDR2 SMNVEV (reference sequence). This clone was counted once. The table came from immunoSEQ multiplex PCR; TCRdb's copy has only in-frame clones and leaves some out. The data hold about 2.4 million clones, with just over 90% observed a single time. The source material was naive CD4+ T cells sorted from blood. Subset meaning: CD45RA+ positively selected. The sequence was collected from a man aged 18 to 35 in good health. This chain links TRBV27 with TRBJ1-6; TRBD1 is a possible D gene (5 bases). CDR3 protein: CASSLRPDGTSPLHF. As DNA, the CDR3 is TGTGCCAGCAGTTTGAGGCCTGACGGGACTTCACCCCTCCACTTT.